A single sample is the source of the 27 T cell receptor beta chains below, sequenced in a study of control samples from healthy donors and cancer patients (TCRdb year 2020). Library method: the immunoSEQ multiplex PCR assay. The table was pulled from immuneACCESS by TCRdb, which kept in-frame rearrangements only. Such tables lose some clones; where checked, under half of the loss comes from unresolved V genes, and the rest has no known cause. For this sample the table gives roughly 180,000 clones, of which 91% were detected only once. Around 2% of the sample rests with the top ten. Sequenced material: blood. Source of these receptors: a woman in her thirties or forties in good health.

The chain recombines TRBV5-4 with TRBJ2-7; D unresolved. This CDR3 comprises 13 residues. CDR1 is SGHNT and CDR2 is YYREEE in the germline V gene (reference sequence). The ends were cut back, 2 bases at V and 0 bases at J, with 6 bases in the middle. The chain's CDR3 is CASSLVDSYEQYF. The DNA of the CDR3 is TGTGCCAGCAGCTTAGTAGACTCCTACGAGCAGTACTTC.

The sample holds one count of this clone. The V gene is TRBV4-1, the J gene TRBJ1-2; 9 positions match TRBD1. V shed 4 bases, J shed 6 bases, and the junction held 6 bases outside the gene matches. CDR1 MGHRA and CDR2 YSYEKL come from the germline V gene. This CDR3 region has 14 residues. CDR3 DNA: TGCGCCAGCAGCCCTCCGGGACAGGGAAATGGCTACACCTTC. It encodes CASSPPGQGNGYTF.

The J gene is TRBJ2-1, the V gene TRBV10-2, with 7 bases identical to TRBD2. Trimming cost V 6 bases and J 7 bases; bases outside gene matches: 3. Germline V gene sequence: CDR1 WSHSY, CDR2 SAAADI. The CDR3 is 12 residues long. CDR3 nucleotide sequence: TGCGCCAGCAGCCTGGGGGGGAATGAGCAGTTCTTC. Protein sequence: CASSLGGNEQFF.

The chain has TRBV27 and TRBJ1-2; a weak D match, TRBD1 (5 bases). In germline, CDR1 is MNHEY, CDR2 SMNVEV (reference sequence). The CDR3 runs 12 residues. Trimming shortened V by 8 bases and J by 5 bases, and 12 bases separated the two germline ends. CDR3 sequence reads: CASRGGFYGYTF. In DNA form, the CDR3 reads TGTGCCAGCCGTGGGGGATTTTATGGCTACACCTTC.

The J gene is TRBJ2-3, the V gene TRBV10-1; TRBD2 agrees at 9 bases. This CDR3 is built from 17 residues. J lost 6 bases, V lost 2 bases, and 12 bases had no gene match. Per the germline V gene, CDR1 is WNHNN and CDR2 is SYGVQD (reference sequence). The CDR3 DNA sequence: TGCGCCAGCAGTGAGAGGGGTAGCGGGGGTGGGAGTGATACGCAGTATTTT. Translating gives CASSERGSGGGSDTQYF.

The V call is TRBV6-1, the J call TRBJ1-5, with D unclear. CDR1 and CDR2 (germline): MNHNS, SASEGT. V was cut by 3 bases and J by 7 bases, with 7 bases left in between. The CDR3 totals 12 residues. The CDR3 is CASSDIGQPQHF. The CDR3 DNA follows: TGTGCCAGCAGTGATATAGGACAGCCCCAGCATTTT.

V usage is TRBV3-1 (or the pseudogene TRBV3-2) and J usage is TRBJ1-2; no definite D call. CDR3 length equals 17 residues. V was trimmed by 1 base and J by 4 bases, leaving 19 bases between them. Germline-derived CDR1 and CDR2 are LGHDT and YNNKEL (reference sequence). The CDR3 spells CASSQGLELWQAYGYTF. The CDR3 DNA follows: TGTGCCAGCAGCCAAGGGTTAGAGTTGTGGCAGGCCTATGGCTACACCTTC.

V usage is TRBV5-4 and J usage is TRBJ1-2; D is unresolved. The CDR3 runs 12 residues. Germline V CDR1 and CDR2: SGHNT, YYREEE (reference sequence). V lost 7 bases and J lost 8, with 15 bases in between. The CDR3: CASSGIWPGYTF. Written as DNA, the CDR3 is TGTGCCAGCTCCGGCATCTGGCCCGGCTACACCTTC. Full variable domain (rest looked up from reference TRBV5-4 and TRBJ1-2): ETGVTQSPTHLIKTRGQQVTLRCSSQSGHNTVSWYQQALGQGPQFIFQYYREEENGRGNFPPRFSGLQFPNYSSELNVNALELDDSALYLCASSGIWPGYTFGSGTRLTVV.

The chain recombines TRBV19 with TRBJ1-6, with D tentatively TRBD1 (5 bases). V was cut by 5 bases and J by 8 bases, with 19 bases left in between. CDR3 size: 16 residues. The germline CDR1 and CDR2 sequences are LNHDA and SQIVND (reference sequence). The CDR3 here is CASSFAYGDSYSPLHF. The CDR3 DNA follows: TGTGCCAGTAGTTTCGCCTATGGGGACTCCTATTCACCCCTCCACTTT.

The rearrangement links TRBV12-3 or TRBV12-4 to TRBJ1-2; the match to TRBD1 covers 7 bases. This CDR3 region has 13 residues. V was pared by 5 bases and J by 6 bases, with 6 bases of the junction left unmatched. The CDR3 is CASSQGTVDGYTF. The CDR3 nucleotides are TGTGCCAGCAGTCAAGGGACAGTAGATGGCTACACCTTC.

The rearrangement links TRBV9 to TRBJ1-5; D remains ambiguous. CDR3 length equals 14 residues. Per germline, CDR1 SGDLS and CDR2 YYNGEE. V was trimmed by 0 bases and J by 6 bases, leaving 10 bases between them. In nucleotides, the CDR3 is TGTGCCAGCAGCGTAGACTGGGAAGGTCAGCCCCAGCATTTT. Translating gives CASSVDWEGQPQHF.

The rearrangement uses TRBV18 and TRBJ2-2, with no clear D. Germline CDR1 reads KGHSH; CDR2 reads LQKENI. This CDR3 comprises 16 residues. V was trimmed by 4 bases and J by 2 bases, leaving 14 bases between them. CDR3 protein: CASSLGRNGNTGELFF. The CDR3 DNA is TGTGCCAGCTCACTCGGACGTAACGGTAACACCGGGGAGCTGTTTTTT.

V gene TRBV11-2 combines with J gene TRBJ2-2; the D is unclear. CDR1 and CDR2 (germline): SGHAT, FQNNGV. V lost 5 bases and J lost 5, with 12 bases in between. This CDR3 has 14 residues. DNA of the CDR3: TGTGCCAGCAGCCTCCATCACGATACCGGGGAGCTGTTTTTT. Amino acid sequence: CASSLHHDTGELFF.

The chain joins TRBV6-5 to TRBJ2-7; 7 bases are shared with TRBD1. The CDR3 totals 13 residues. Germline V gene lookup returns CDR1 MNHEY and CDR2 SVGAGI. With V trimmed by 5 bases and J by 5 bases, 6 bases remained unmatched. The CDR3 nucleotides read TGTGCCAGCAGTCATAGTACAGGGGACGAGCAGTACTTC. Translated: CASSHSTGDEQYF.

This clone was counted a single time. The chain joins TRBV5-6 to TRBJ2-1; no firm D call. The CDR3 totals 14 residues. V dropped 1 base and J dropped 1 base, with 6 bases sitting between them. Germline CDR1 and CDR2: SGHDT and YYEEEE. The CDR3 reads CASSLIASYNEQFF. DNA of the CDR3: TGTGCCAGCAGCTTGATTGCGTCCTACAATGAGCAGTTCTTC.

This chain connects TRBV2 to TRBJ1-4, with TRBD1 as a possible D gene (6 bases). CDR3 length: 14 residues. Germline V gives CDR1 SNHLY, CDR2 FYNNEI. V lost 9 bases to trimming and J lost 7 bases, with 18 bases between them. The CDR3 here is CARSRRGGGEKLFF. CDR3 DNA sequence: TGTGCCAGATCGAGAAGGGGGGGAGGTGAAAAACTGTTTTTT.

The chain recombines TRBV6-1 with TRBJ2-5; the match to TRBD2 covers 7 bases. Germline CDR1 reads MNHNS; CDR2 reads SASEGT. The CDR3 has 14 amino acids. After removal of 3 bases from V and 2 bases from J, the junction contained 3 bases not matched to a gene. The CDR3 loop is CASSDGGGQETQYF. The CDR3 DNA sequence: TGTGCCAGCAGTGATGGCGGGGGACAAGAGACCCAGTACTTC.

In this sample, this clone turned up once. V usage is TRBV15 and J usage is TRBJ1-2, with a weak D call TRBD1 (5 bases). The V end was cut by 1 base, the J end by 8 bases, with 17 bases between. This CDR3 has 15 amino acids. CDR1 and CDR2 (germline): LNHNV, YYDKDF (reference sequence). The CDR3 sequence: CATSRGVGGTIGYTF. The CDR3 coding sequence is TGTGCCACCAGCAGAGGGGTAGGAGGGACTATCGGCTACACCTTC.

The chain is built from TRBV11-2 and TRBJ2-2; D assignment may be TRBD1 or TRBD2 (5 bases each). CDR1 is SGHAT, CDR2 FQNNGV, per germline. Deletions cut 1 base from V and 8 bases from J, with 8 bases between. The CDR3 sequence is 13 residues long. This CDR3 is CASSLAGTGELFF. CDR3 nucleotides: TGTGCCAGCAGCTTAGCCGGGACGGGGGAGCTGTTTTTT.

J is TRBJ1-4 and V is TRBV5-1; TRBD1 matches 8 bases. CDR1 SGHRS and CDR2 YFSETQ come from the germline V gene. V trimming: 2 bases; J trimming: 0 bases; junction bases outside the gene matches: 6. The CDR3 totals 17 residues. CDR3 region: CASSFRGLFSTNEKLFF. Written as DNA, the CDR3 is TGCGCCAGCAGCTTCAGGGGGCTCTTCTCAACTAATGAAAAACTGTTTTTT.

This chain uses TRBV5-1 with TRBJ2-7; D might be TRBD1 (6 bases). Germline V CDR1 and CDR2: SGHRS, YFSETQ. CDR3 length equals 14 residues. V was trimmed by 4 bases and J by 5 bases, leaving 16 bases between them. This chain's CDR3 is CASSGGAGDDEQYF. The CDR3 bases are TGCGCCAGCAGCGGTGGGGCAGGGGACGACGAGCAGTACTTC.

J is TRBJ1-2 and V is TRBV3-1 (or the pseudogene TRBV3-2), with D possibly TRBD1 on 6 matching bases. The CDR3 has 14 residues. V lost 3 bases to trimming and J lost 5 bases, with 13 bases between them. Looked up from germline, CDR1 is LGHDT and CDR2 is YNNKEL (reference sequence). The CDR3: CASSHRGGGYGYTF. CDR3 DNA sequence: TGTGCCAGCAGCCACAGGGGCGGTGGTTATGGCTACACCTTC.

Only one count was recorded for this clone. This chain connects TRBV15 to TRBJ1-5, with D hard to call. The germline V and J ends were trimmed by 2 bases and 6 bases, with 5 bases remaining between them. Germline V gives CDR1 LNHNV, CDR2 YYDKDF (reference sequence). The CDR3 is made up of 12 amino acids. CDR3 nucleotide sequence: TGTGCCACCAGCAGACCCCCTCAGCCCCAGCATTTT. Protein: CATSRPPQPQHF.

The genes are TRBV5-1 and TRBJ2-5; D is uncertain. Trimming stripped 5 bases from V and 5 bases from J, with 19 bases between. Germline CDR1 reads SGHRS; CDR2 reads YFSETQ. The CDR3 consists of 15 residues. DNA of the CDR3: TGCGCCAGCAGAAAGTCAGTATCCCTGACGGAGACCCAGTACTTC. Its translation: CASRKSVSLTETQYF.

This clone was found once. J is TRBJ1-1 and V is TRBV21-1. TRBV21-1 is a pseudogene locus. The CDR3 covers 12 residues. The CDR3 is CAIPRGGTEAFF. CDR3 coding DNA: TGTGCCATCCCGAGGGGGGGCACTGAAGCTTTCTTT.

This chain links TRBV12-3 or TRBV12-4 with TRBJ1-2; D uncertain. V was cut by 3 bases and J by 7 bases, with 9 bases left in between. The CDR3 loop spans 12 amino acids. CDR3 sequence reads: CASSFLGGGYTF. CDR3 DNA sequence: TGTGCCAGCAGTTTTCTTGGTGGTGGCTACACCTTC.

The chain combines TRBV3-1 (or the pseudogene TRBV3-2) with TRBJ2-3, with D perhaps matching TRBD1 (5 bases). Trimming shortened V by 3 bases and J by 0 bases, and 10 bases separated the two germline ends. Germline V gene data show CDR1 as LGHDT and CDR2 as YNNKEL (reference sequence). The CDR3 covers 15 residues. The CDR3 nucleotides are TGTGCCAGCAGCCAGGGGCCGTATAGCACAGATACGCAGTATTTT. Translating gives CASSQGPYSTDTQYF.